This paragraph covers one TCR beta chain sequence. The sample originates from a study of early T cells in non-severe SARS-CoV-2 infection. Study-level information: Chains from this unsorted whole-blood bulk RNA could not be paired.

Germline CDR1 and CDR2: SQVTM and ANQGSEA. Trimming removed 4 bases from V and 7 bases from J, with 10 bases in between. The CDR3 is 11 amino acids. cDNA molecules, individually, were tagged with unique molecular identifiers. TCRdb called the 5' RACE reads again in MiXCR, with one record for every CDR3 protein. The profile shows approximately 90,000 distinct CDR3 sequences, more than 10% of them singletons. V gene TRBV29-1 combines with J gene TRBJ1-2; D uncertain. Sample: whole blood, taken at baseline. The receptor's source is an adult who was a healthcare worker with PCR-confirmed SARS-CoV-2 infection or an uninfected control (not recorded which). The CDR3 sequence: CSVVAAGGYTF. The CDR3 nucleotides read TGCAGCGTTGTAGCCGCGGGTGGCTACACCTTC.